The 24 T cell receptor beta chains reported below all come from one sample, sequenced in a study of T cells after yellow fever vaccination. TCRdb reprocessed the 5' RACE reads via MiXCR and lists one record per CDR3 protein. This table holds about 320,000 distinct CDR3 sequences, around 7% found once. The starting material was PBMCs, obtained about 41 days after the first yellow fever vaccination. All receptors derive from a young man who received the YFV17D yellow fever vaccine.

This clonotype was observed many times. This chain connects TRBV6-5 to TRBJ1-6; 7 nucleotides align to TRBD1. Germline V CDR1 and CDR2: MNHEY, SVGAGI. Trimming cost V 2 bases and J 0 bases; bases outside gene matches: 10. The CDR3 loop spans 19 amino acids. The DNA of the CDR3 is TGTGCCAGCAGTTACGGGGTGCCAGGGGGAGACTCCTATAATTCACCCCTCCACTTT. Protein product: CASSYGVPGGDSYNSPLHF.

The J gene is TRBJ1-1, the V gene TRBV18; possible D gene TRBD1, 5 bases. V shed 5 bases and J shed 6 bases, with 25 bases lying between them. Looked up from germline, CDR1 is KGHSH and CDR2 is LQKENI. The CDR3 runs 17 residues. The CDR3 reads CASSLPLRLGEKAEAFF. The CDR3 nucleotides read TGTGCCAGCTCATTACCCCTGCGGCTGGGGGAAAAGGCTGAAGCTTTCTTT.

This chain joins TRBV30 and TRBJ1-1; D is ambiguous. With 2 bases removed from V and 7 bases from J, the gap between germline ends came to 11 bases. The CDR3 loop spans 12 amino acids. CDR1 and CDR2 from the germline V gene are GTSNPN and SVGIG (reference sequence). The CDR3 DNA reads as TGTGCCTGGAGTCATGGTGGGGTTGAAGCTTTCTTT. Amino acid sequence: CAWSHGGVEAFF.

V is TRBV18 and J is TRBJ2-5; 8 bases agree with TRBD1. The ends lost 3 bases at V and 3 bases at J; junction bases unmatched: 3. Germline V lookup: CDR1 KGHSH, CDR2 LQKENI. This CDR3 is 14 amino acids long. As DNA, the CDR3 is TGTGCCAGCTCACCTCAGGGGGCAGAAGAGACCCAGTACTTC. Its translation is CASSPQGAEETQYF.

This chain links TRBV2 with TRBJ2-3; 13 bases are a match to TRBD2. Trimming at V came to 0 bases and at J to 4 bases, leaving 13 bases not matched to a gene. CDR1 is SNHLY and CDR2 is FYNNEI in the germline V gene. The CDR3 spans 20 residues. The CDR3 loop is CASSEAPAGTSGVDSDTQYF. Written as DNA, the CDR3 is TGTGCCAGCAGTGAAGCGCCGGCGGGGACTAGCGGGGTCGATTCAGATACGCAGTATTTT.

This clonotype was recorded many times. V and J are TRBV14 and TRBJ1-1, with TRBD1 as a possible D gene (5 bases). The germline CDR1 and CDR2 sequences are SGHDN and FVKESK. With 5 bases removed from V and 4 bases from J, the gap between germline ends came to 23 bases. CDR3 length equals 17 residues. CDR3 sequence reads: CASSEGKVLAAGTEAFF. As DNA, the CDR3 is TGTGCCAGCAGCGAGGGGAAGGTGTTGGCGGCAGGCACTGAAGCTTTCTTT.

The table lists this clonotype with a few counts. The J gene is TRBJ1-1, the V gene TRBV29-1, with D hard to call. Germline loops: CDR1 SQVTM, CDR2 ANQGSEA. V was trimmed by 7 bases and J by 2 bases, leaving 14 bases between them. This CDR3 comprises 13 residues. CDR3 in amino acids: CSAQGWKNTEAFF. CDR3 in DNA: TGCAGCGCCCAAGGGTGGAAAAACACTGAAGCTTTCTTT.

The table lists this clonotype with a few counts. The rearrangement links TRBV4-3 to TRBJ2-1; D ambiguous. V dropped 0 bases and J dropped 3 bases, with 9 bases sitting between them. Germline CDR1 reads LGHNA; CDR2 reads YSLEER. CDR3 length: 15 amino acids. CDR3 region: CASSQEGNGYNEQFF. The CDR3 nucleotides read TGCGCCAGCAGCCAAGAGGGAAACGGCTACAATGAGCAGTTCTTC.

The chain links TRBV6-5 to TRBJ1-1; the D is unclear. CDR1 and CDR2 (germline): MNHEY, SVGAGI. The length of the CDR3 is 14 residues. Trimming left V 4 bases short and J 5 bases short, with 14 bases between. The CDR3 DNA is TGTGCCAGCAGTTTTGGACGGCTGGGGACTGAAGCTTTCTTT. Protein: CASSFGRLGTEAFF.

This clonotype has only a few counts. CDR3 protein: CASSSLSGSSSYEQYF. The CDR3 DNA follows: TGTGCCAGCAGTTCCCTTTCGGGCTCCAGCTCCTACGAGCAGTACTTC. This chain connects TRBV6-5 to TRBJ2-7; D call uncertain. Germline V gene sequence: CDR1 MNHEY, CDR2 SVGAGI. This CDR3 is 16 amino acids long. Trimming removed 4 bases at V and 0 bases at J, with 16 bases between.

This clonotype was picked up a small number of times. V gene TRBV18 combines with J gene TRBJ2-5; D is unresolved. This CDR3 is built from 12 residues. V dropped 1 base and J dropped 5 bases, with 5 bases sitting between them. Germline assignment: CDR1 KGHSH and CDR2 LQKENI. The CDR3 bases are TGTGCCAGCTCACCACGCGACGAGACCCAGTACTTC. This gives the protein CASSPRDETQYF.

The chain carries TRBV12-3 or TRBV12-4 and TRBJ1-1; 7 positions agree with TRBD1. The CDR3 is 20 amino acids. J lost 0 bases, V lost 1 base, and 17 bases had no gene match. Written as DNA, the CDR3 is TGTGCCAGCAGTTTAGGCGCGGGAGTGGGCAGGGGGATGATGAACACTGAAGCTTTCTTT. This translates into CASSLGAGVGRGMMNTEAFF.

In its sample, this clonotype was seen a few times. J is TRBJ2-3 and V is TRBV10-3; TRBD1 matches 7 bases. CDR3 length equals 14 residues. Germline values: CDR1 ENHRY, CDR2 SYGVKD. V shed 10 bases and J 5 bases; nucleotides not matched to a gene: 12. CDR3 sequence: CATRQGPAEDTQYF. The CDR3 bases are TGTGCCACTCGACAGGGTCCAGCCGAAGATACGCAGTATTTT.

J is TRBJ2-7 and V is TRBV6-2 or TRBV6-3; 9 nucleotides align to TRBD1. The V gene's germline CDR1 is MNHEY and CDR2 SVGEGT. The CDR3 has 19 residues. V shed 6 bases, J shed 6 bases, and the junction held 24 bases outside the gene matches. This chain's CDR3 is CASRDRDRVLRTAGSEQYF. The CDR3 DNA follows: TGTGCCAGCAGAGACCGGGACAGGGTTCTCCGAACTGCGGGCAGCGAGCAGTACTTC.

This clonotype was seen many times. V is TRBV12-3 or TRBV12-4 and J is TRBJ1-6; no definite D call. V lost 4 bases to trimming and J lost 4 bases, with 8 bases between them. CDR3 length: 14 residues. The CDR3, as DNA: TGTGCCAGCAGTTACTTAGATTATAATTCACCCCTCCACTTT. This encodes CASSYLDYNSPLHF.

This clonotype was seen a handful of times. The chain joins TRBV24-1 to TRBJ2-3, with TRBD1 matching 7 bases. Germline V gene data show CDR1 as KGHDR and CDR2 as SFDVKD. The CDR3 length is 14 residues. V lost 3 bases to trimming and J lost 4 bases; unmatched junction nucleotides: 3. CDR3 region: CATSDKGGPDTQYF. DNA for the CDR3: TGTGCCACCAGTGATAAAGGGGGCCCAGATACGCAGTATTTT.

Of note for this clonotype: This could be a read error, since a much larger clone is one nucleotide away. This sequence joins TRBV7-9 and TRBJ2-5, with D possibly TRBD1 on 6 matching bases. The germline gives CDR1 SEHNR, CDR2 FQNEAQ (reference sequence). The CDR3 has 14 residues. The CDR3 loop is CAGSSGTYQETQYF. CDR3 coding DNA: TGTGCCGGCAGCTCCGGGACATACCAAGAGACCCAGTACTTC.

This clonotype was recorded many times. The rearrangement joins TRBV20-1 to TRBJ1-2; D not resolved. The CDR3 runs to 10 residues. V lost 3 bases, J lost 1 base, and 0 bases lay in between. Germline V gene sequence: CDR1 DFQATT, CDR2 SNEGSKA (reference sequence). The CDR3 loop is CSASNYGYTF. The CDR3 DNA reads TGCAGTGCTAGTAACTATGGCTACACCTTC.

The sample holds a few counts of this clonotype. Here the CDR3 DNA reads TGTGCCAGCAGCCAAGATCAGTCCAGGCAAGAGACCCAGTACTTC. Its translation: CASSQDQSRQETQYF. The chain links TRBV3-1 to TRBJ2-5, with no clear D. CDR3 length: 15 amino acids. The germline V gene has CDR1 LGHDT and CDR2 YNNKEL (reference sequence). Trimming left V 0 bases short and J 2 bases short, with 10 bases between.

The rearrangement uses TRBV10-3 and TRBJ2-7, with D possibly TRBD1 on 6 matching bases. Trimming pared 4 bases from V and 6 bases from J, leaving 13 bases between. The CDR3 loop spans 13 amino acids. Germline values: CDR1 ENHRY, CDR2 SYGVKD. The CDR3 nucleotides are TGTGCCATCAGTGGGGACAAGGGCTCCGAGCAGTACTTC. It translates to CAISGDKGSEQYF.

V and J are TRBV25-1 and TRBJ1-5; unclear D gene. Trimming removed 0 bases at V and 4 bases at J, with 7 bases between. Germline V gives CDR1 MGHDK, CDR2 SYGVNS. The CDR3 covers 14 residues. CDR3 sequence: CASSEYPQNQPQHF. The CDR3, as DNA: TGTGCCAGCAGTGAATATCCCCAAAATCAGCCCCAGCATTTT. Supplemented by reference TRBV25-1 and TRBJ1-5, the full variable domain reads EADIYQTPRYLVIGTGKKITLECSQTMGHDKMYWYQQDPGMELHLIHYSYGVNSTEKGDLSSESTVSRIRTEHFPLTLESARPSHTSQYLCASSEYPQNQPQHFGDGTRLSIL.

V is TRBV5-4 and J is TRBJ1-5, with 7 bases identical to TRBD1. This CDR3 comprises 14 residues. With V trimmed by 3 bases and J by 2 bases, 2 bases remained unmatched. The germline CDR1 and CDR2 sequences are SGHNT and YYREEE (reference sequence). The CDR3 DNA sequence: TGTGCCAGCAGCTCCGGGACAGGCAATCAGCCCCAGCATTTT. This gives the protein CASSSGTGNQPQHF. Drawing the rest from reference TRBV5-4 and TRBJ1-5, the complete variable domain is ETGVTQSPTHLIKTRGQQVTLRCSSQSGHNTVSWYQQALGQGPQFIFQYYREEENGRGNFPPRFSGLQFPNYSSELNVNALELDDSALYLCASSSGTGNQPQHFGDGTRLSIL.

The V and J genes are TRBV7-2 and TRBJ2-5, with D uncertain. Germline-derived CDR1 and CDR2 are SGHTA and FQGNSA. CDR3 size: 14 residues. V lost 6 bases to trimming and J lost 2 bases, with 13 bases between them. The CDR3 spells CASRRPGLQETQYF. The CDR3 coding sequence is TGTGCCAGCAGACGCCCCGGCCTGCAAGAGACCCAGTACTTC.

This clonotype has only a few counts. The chain links TRBV11-2 to TRBJ2-1, with 8 bases that match TRBD2. V was pared by 4 bases and J by 4 bases, with 6 bases of the junction left unmatched. The CDR3 is 15 amino acids. The germline V gene has CDR1 SGHAT and CDR2 FQNNGV. CDR3: CASSSGLGGYNEQFF. For the CDR3, the DNA is TGTGCCAGCAGCTCGGGACTAGGGGGGTACAATGAGCAGTTCTTC.